A selection of T cell receptor beta chains follows, all from one sample in a study of blood T cell repertoires in COVID-19. Produced via immunoSEQ multiplex PCR; TCRdb's table is partial and in-frame only. The sample yields about 47,000 clones, more than 75% seen once. Sample: peripheral blood. These receptors were collected from a human donor with acute or convalescent COVID-19. The donor label of this sample is uncertain. Both conserved end residues are part of each CDR3. The order of the fields is J gene, V gene, D gene, clone size, CDR3 protein, CDR3 DNA. D genes are given only for firm matches. Not every row has a clone size; where given, it reads once, few, many or a size class.

j_call: TRBJ2-3
v_call: TRBV30
d_call: TRBD1
clone_size: -
cdr3_aa: CGVQGFLADTQYF
cdr3_nt: TGTGGCGTACAGGGGTTTTTAGCAGATACGCAGTATTTT

j_call: TRBJ1-1
v_call: TRBV4-1
d_call: TRBD1
clone_size: -
cdr3_aa: CASSQGRGDSNTEAFF
cdr3_nt: TGCGCCAGCAGCCAAGGAAGAGGGGACAGCAACACTGAAGCTTTCTTT

j_call: TRBJ2-2
v_call: TRBV19
d_call: TRBD2
clone_size: few
cdr3_aa: CASSIGLAGGSNTGELFF
cdr3_nt: TGTGCCAGTAGTATAGGACTAGCGGGGGGCTCGAACACCGGGGAGCTGTTTTTT

j_call: TRBJ2-7
v_call: TRBV7-2
d_call: -
clone_size: -
cdr3_aa: CASSLSVGYEQYF
cdr3_nt: TGTGCTAGCAGCTTATCAGTTGGCTACGAGCAGTACTTC

j_call: TRBJ1-2
v_call: TRBV7-9
d_call: -
clone_size: few
cdr3_aa: CASSSRLLGYTF
cdr3_nt: TGTGCCAGCAGCTCCAGACTCCTGGGCTACACCTTC

j_call: TRBJ1-4
v_call: TRBV7-2
d_call: TRBD1
clone_size: -
cdr3_aa: CASSLRGTGFEKLFF
cdr3_nt: TGTGCCAGCAGCTTAAGGGGGACAGGGTTTGAAAAACTGTTTTTT

j_call: TRBJ1-4
v_call: TRBV5-1
d_call: TRBD1
clone_size: -
cdr3_aa: CASSGQESTNEKLFF
cdr3_nt: TGCGCCAGCAGCGGACAGGAGTCAACTAATGAAAAACTGTTTTTT

j_call: TRBJ1-1
v_call: TRBV28
d_call: -
clone_size: -
cdr3_aa: CASSSNSGRSTEAFF
cdr3_nt: TGTGCCAGCAGTTCCAACAGCGGTCGGAGCACTGAAGCTTTCTTT

j_call: TRBJ2-7
v_call: TRBV11-2
d_call: TRBD2
clone_size: -
cdr3_aa: CASSRTGTSGDEQYF
cdr3_nt: TGTGCCAGCAGCCGCACCGGGACTAGCGGGGACGAGCAGTACTTC

j_call: TRBJ1-2
v_call: TRBV5-1
d_call: TRBD1
clone_size: many
cdr3_aa: CASSGTGVNYGYTF
cdr3_nt: TGCGCCAGCAGCGGGACAGGTGTTAACTATGGCTACACCTTC

j_call: TRBJ2-2
v_call: TRBV5-1
d_call: -
clone_size: -
cdr3_aa: CASSLGQTNTGELFF
cdr3_nt: TGCGCCAGCAGCTTGGGACAGACGAACACCGGGGAGCTGTTTTTT

j_call: TRBJ2-3
v_call: TRBV6-2/TRBV6-3
d_call: -
clone_size: -
cdr3_aa: CASSYPGSGDYTDTQYF
cdr3_nt: TGTGCCAGCAGTTACCCGGGGTCTGGCGACTACACAGATACGCAGTATTTT

j_call: TRBJ2-5
v_call: TRBV6-2/TRBV6-3
d_call: TRBD2
clone_size: once
cdr3_aa: CASSSVLAGQETQYF
cdr3_nt: TGTGCCAGCAGTTCAGTTTTAGCGGGGCAAGAGACCCAGTACTTC

j_call: TRBJ2-3
v_call: TRBV13
d_call: TRBD2
clone_size: few
cdr3_aa: CASRSSGTTMGTQYF
cdr3_nt: TGTGCCAGCCGATCGTCCGGGACTACCATGGGTACGCAGTATTTT

j_call: TRBJ1-5
v_call: TRBV11-2
d_call: -
clone_size: -
cdr3_aa: CASGPGHNQPQHF
cdr3_nt: TGTGCCAGCGGACCGGGACACAATCAGCCCCAGCATTTT

j_call: TRBJ1-5
v_call: TRBV28
d_call: TRBD1
clone_size: -
cdr3_aa: CASSLYPMTGGNQPQHF
cdr3_nt: TGTGCCAGCAGTCTATACCCGATGACAGGGGGCAATCAGCCCCAGCATTTT

j_call: TRBJ1-5
v_call: TRBV18
d_call: -
clone_size: -
cdr3_aa: CASSRVANQPQHF
cdr3_nt: TGTGCCAGCTCACGAGTCGCCAATCAGCCCCAGCATTTT

j_call: TRBJ1-6
v_call: TRBV7-9
d_call: -
clone_size: -
cdr3_aa: CASEEVLNSPLHF
cdr3_nt: TGTGCCAGCGAAGAGGTGCTGAATTCACCCCTCCACTTT

j_call: TRBJ1-2
v_call: TRBV27
d_call: -
clone_size: -
cdr3_aa: CASSPRGGPNYGYTF
cdr3_nt: TGTGCCAGCAGCCCAAGGGGAGGGCCTAACTATGGCTACACCTTC

j_call: TRBJ2-3
v_call: TRBV19
d_call: TRBD2
clone_size: -
cdr3_aa: CASTPLAGSDTQYF
cdr3_nt: TGTGCCAGTACCCCACTAGCGGGATCAGATACGCAGTATTTT

j_call: TRBJ1-2
v_call: TRBV4-1
d_call: TRBD1
clone_size: -
cdr3_aa: CASSQGTGTYGYTF
cdr3_nt: TGCGCCAGCAGCCAAGGGACAGGGACCTATGGCTACACCTTC

j_call: TRBJ2-7
v_call: TRBV18
d_call: TRBD2
clone_size: -
cdr3_aa: CASSPSGSYEQYF
cdr3_nt: TGTGCCAGCTCACCAAGCGGGAGCTACGAGCAGTACTTC

j_call: TRBJ1-1
v_call: TRBV7-8
d_call: TRBD1
clone_size: -
cdr3_aa: CASSLGGPGQGAVNTEAFF
cdr3_nt: TGTGCCAGCAGCTTAGGGGGCCCCGGACAGGGGGCTGTGAACACTGAAGCTTTCTTT